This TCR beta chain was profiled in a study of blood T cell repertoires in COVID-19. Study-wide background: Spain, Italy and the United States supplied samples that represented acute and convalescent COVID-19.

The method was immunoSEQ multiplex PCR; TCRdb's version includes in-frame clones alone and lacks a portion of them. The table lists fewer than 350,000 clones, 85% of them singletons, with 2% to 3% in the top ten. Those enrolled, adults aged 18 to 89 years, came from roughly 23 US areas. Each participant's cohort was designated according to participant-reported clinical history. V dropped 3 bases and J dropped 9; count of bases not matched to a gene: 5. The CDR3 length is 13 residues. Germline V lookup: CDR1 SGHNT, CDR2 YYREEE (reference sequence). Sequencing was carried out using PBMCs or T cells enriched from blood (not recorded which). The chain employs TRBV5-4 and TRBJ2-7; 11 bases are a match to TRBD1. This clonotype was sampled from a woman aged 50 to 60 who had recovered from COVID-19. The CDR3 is CASSSPGQGGQYF. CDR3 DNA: TGTGCCAGCAGCTCGCCGGGACAGGGGGGGCAGTACTTC.